This TCR beta chain was recorded in a study of CD8 T cells in Susac syndrome. The CDR3 is 15 residues long. After extraction with the RNeasy kit, about 0.45 to 1 ug of the RNA was reverse transcribed using random hexamers. TCRdb re-analysed the immunoSEQ multiplex PCR reads in MiXCR, keeping a single row per CDR3 protein. Among some 150,000 distinct CDR3 sequences, roughly 94% were seen once, and the ten largest hold 0.07% to 0.1%. The CD8+ and CD4+ T cells were negatively isolated, with the TEMRA cells enriched by FACS. This receptor was identified in a human donor in good health. The chain couples TRBV21-1 to TRBJ2-1; the table's TRBD2 call for D was not verified on the DNA. TRBV21-1 is given as a pseudogene. Source material: CD4+ T cells from PBMCs. The CDR3 protein is CASSKGPGPILGQFF. CDR3 DNA sequence: TGTGCCAGCAGCAAAGGGCCGGGCCCTATTTTAGGGCAGTTCTTC.